This entry lists 15 T cell receptor beta chains sequenced from one sample in a study of CD8 T cells in Susac syndrome. Reverse transcription of roughly 0.45 to 1 ug RNA used random hexamers. One entry per CDR3 protein, called by TCRdb with MiXCR from the immunoSEQ multiplex PCR reads. Of some 200,000 distinct CDR3 sequences in the sample, roughly 95% were seen once. The sequenced sample consisted of CD4+ T cells from PBMCs. All receptors derive from a human donor with Susac syndrome.

The chain recombines TRBV25-1 with TRBJ1-2; 12 positions match TRBD1. V shed 4 bases, J shed 4 bases, and the junction held 10 bases outside the gene matches. Germline assignment: CDR1 MGHDK and CDR2 SYGVNS. The CDR3 extends over 17 amino acids. CDR3: CASSAVGTGGYFYGYTF. The CDR3 nucleotides are TGTGCCAGCAGTGCCGTGGGGACAGGGGGCTACTTCTATGGCTACACCTTC.

The gene calls are TRBV12-3 or TRBV12-4 and TRBJ2-7, with 7 bases fitting TRBD1. The V and J ends lost 5 bases and 6 bases, in that order; junction bases with no gene match: 7. CDR3 length: 13 residues. The CDR3 loop reads CASSKVQGFEQYF. CDR3 nucleotides: TGTGCCAGCAGTAAGGTACAGGGGTTCGAGCAGTACTTC.

V and J are TRBV15 and TRBJ2-1; the D is unclear. V was cut by 0 bases and J by 8 bases, with 8 bases left in between. The CDR3 consists of 13 residues. CDR1 and CDR2 (germline): LNHNV, YYDKDF (reference sequence). CDR3 nucleotides: TGTGCCACCAGCAGAGATCACCCGGATGAGCAGTTCTTC. Translating it yields CATSRDHPDEQFF.

This clonotype was found once. The chain is built from TRBV29-1 and TRBJ1-1; the D is unclear. The CDR3 is made up of 12 amino acids. Germline V CDR1 and CDR2: SQVTM, ANQGSEA. V was cut by 1 base and J by 5 bases, with 8 bases left in between. CDR3 coding DNA: TGCAGCGTTGAAGTATCTGAGACTGAAGCTTTCTTT. This encodes CSVEVSETEAFF.

This chain uses TRBV12-3 or TRBV12-4 with TRBJ1-1; 8 nucleotides align to TRBD1. The CDR3 is 13 residues long. V dropped 7 bases and J dropped 4; count of bases not matched to a gene: 5. CDR3 in amino acids: CASTRTGTTEAFF. The CDR3 DNA reads TGTGCCAGCACTAGGACAGGGACCACTGAAGCTTTCTTT.

The chain is built from TRBV27 and TRBJ1-2, with 10 positions matching TRBD1. Per the germline V gene, CDR1 is MNHEY and CDR2 is SMNVEV (reference sequence). V lost 5 bases to trimming and J lost 4 bases; unmatched junction nucleotides: 7. This CDR3 contains 15 residues. CDR3 residues: CASSPRTGGSYGYTF. CDR3 sequence (DNA): TGTGCCAGCAGTCCCCGGACAGGGGGTTCCTATGGCTACACCTTC.

The V and J genes are TRBV29-1 and TRBJ1-3; 7 bases align to TRBD1. After removal of 5 bases from V and 2 bases from J, the junction contained 6 bases not matched to a gene. The length of the CDR3 is 14 residues. Germline CDR1 is SQVTM and CDR2 is ANQGSEA. The CDR3 DNA sequence: TGCAGCGTTACTACAGGGGCGGCTGGAAACACCATATATTTT. As protein: CSVTTGAAGNTIYF.

The chain joins TRBV20-1 to TRBJ1-1, with 8 bases identical to TRBD1. Germline CDR1 DFQATT, CDR2 SNEGSKA (reference sequence). This CDR3 region has 14 residues. The trim removed 1 base at V and 5 bases at J, leaving 6 bases unmatched. Written as DNA, the CDR3 is TGCAGTGCTAGAGGACAGGGGAGGTGGACTGAAGCTTTCTTT. Translation gives CSARGQGRWTEAFF.

Concerning this clonotype: At one end, the junction sequence differs from germline, possibly due to a read error. The rearrangement links TRBV25-1 to TRBJ1-2, with 7 bases matching TRBD1. Germline V CDR1 and CDR2: MGHDK, SYGVNS. The CDR3 loop spans 13 amino acids. The CDR3 here is CASGDRAEYGYTF. The CDR3, as DNA: TGTGCCAGCGGTGACAGGGCTGAGTATGGCTACACCTTC.

V usage is TRBV19 and J usage is TRBJ2-1; weak D call: TRBD1 (6 bases). This CDR3 has 17 residues. Trimming pared 3 bases from V and 6 bases from J, leaving 21 bases between. Germline lookup yields CDR1 LNHDA and CDR2 SQIVND (reference sequence). The CDR3 region has the DNA TGTGCCAGTAGTATCACGGGGCAGGGGATGGGGACCAATGAGCAGTTCTTC. This codes for CASSITGQGMGTNEQFF.

The chain links TRBV30 to TRBJ1-5; no firm D call. Germline CDR1 is GTSNPN and CDR2 is SVGIG (reference sequence). Trimming removed 4 bases at V and 0 bases at J, with 10 bases between. The CDR3 has 14 amino acids. The CDR3 coding sequence is TGTGCCTGGACGGGGAGTAATAGCAATCAGCCCCAGCATTTT. Protein: CAWTGSNSNQPQHF.

The chain recombines TRBV12-3 or TRBV12-4 with TRBJ2-5; either TRBD1 or TRBD2 may supply D (5 bases each). This CDR3 comprises 18 residues. Between the trimmed V and J ends, which lost 5 bases and 3 bases, there was a span of 25 bases. For the CDR3, the DNA is TGTGCCAGCAGTCCACGGACGTTAGGACTGGGGGAGAAAGAGACCCAGTACTTC. Translation: CASSPRTLGLGEKETQYF.

The chain couples TRBV30 to TRBJ2-1; 10 bases agree with TRBD2. This CDR3 is 17 amino acids long. Trimming at V came to 0 bases and at J to 2 bases, leaving 7 bases not matched to a gene. The germline CDR1 and CDR2 sequences are GTSNPN and SVGIG (reference sequence). The CDR3 DNA reads TGTGCCTGGAGTGTACGGCTAGCGGGGGTCCCCTACAATGAGCAGTTCTTC. Residues: CAWSVRLAGVPYNEQFF.

The genes are TRBV30 and TRBJ1-1; D is undetermined. The CDR3 consists of 13 residues. Germline V gene data show CDR1 as GTSNPN and CDR2 as SVGIG (reference sequence). With 1 base removed from V and 6 bases from J, the gap between germline ends came to 12 bases. CDR3 sequence (DNA): TGTGCCTGGAGTGCATTGAGGCATCCTGAAGCTTTCTTT. Amino acid sequence: CAWSALRHPEAFF.

The V call is TRBV12-3 or TRBV12-4, the J call TRBJ2-2, with D maybe TRBD2 (5 bases). The ends were cut back, 3 bases at V and 4 bases at J, with 12 bases in the middle. The CDR3 spans 15 residues. CDR3 sequence reads: CASSLRVLSTGELFF. The CDR3 coding sequence is TGTGCCAGCAGTTTGAGGGTTTTGAGCACCGGGGAGCTGTTTTTT.